These 13 T cell receptor beta chains came from one sample sequenced in a study of T cell repertoires in cytomegalovirus infection. TCRdb reanalysed the reads using MiXCR and keeps one entry per CDR3 protein. Here the sample spans some 920,000 distinct CDR3 sequences, roughly 30% being singletons. Which antigens these TCRs recognize remains unknown. The material was cultured CD8+ T cells from PBMCs, obtained from culture after CMV antigen stimulation. These receptors came from a human donor in good health (CMV status not recorded). Some clones in this sample may be carry-over from other donors' samples.

Only a few counts were recorded for this clonotype. The chain combines TRBV6-1 with TRBJ1-1; D possibly corresponds to TRBD1 (5 bases). This CDR3 has 11 residues. Looked up from germline, CDR1 is MNHNS and CDR2 is SASEGT. Trimming removed 3 bases from V and 9 bases from J, with 8 bases in between. CDR3 coding DNA: TGTGCCAGCAGTGAGGGGCTTAAAGCTTTCTTT. Protein product: CASSEGLKAFF.

This clonotype occurred a few times. V is TRBV4-2 and J is TRBJ1-5; the D is unclear. The V end was cut by 1 base, the J end by 0 bases, with 13 bases between. Germline V lookup: CDR1 LGHNA, CDR2 YNFKEQ. The CDR3 consists of 17 residues. The CDR3 region is CASSQGYLSNSNQPQHF. CDR3 nucleotides: TGTGCCAGCAGCCAAGGTTACCTTTCTAATAGCAATCAGCCCCAGCATTTT.

This clonotype came up a few times. V and J are TRBV2 and TRBJ1-1; the D is unclear. The V and J ends lost 3 bases and 2 bases respectively, with 10 bases between them. In germline, CDR1 is SNHLY, CDR2 FYNNEI. CDR3 size: 14 residues. The CDR3 is CASSERPSNTEAFF. The CDR3 region has the DNA TGTGCCAGCAGTGAGCGGCCGAGCAACACTGAAGCTTTCTTT.

This clonotype was seen more than once but under ten times. The chain joins TRBV11-2 to TRBJ2-5; D is undetermined. Germline lookup yields CDR1 SGHAT and CDR2 FQNNGV. V lost 0 bases and J 13 bases, leaving 15 bases between the germline ends. The CDR3 length is 13 residues. CDR3 sequence (DNA): TGTGCCAGCAGCTTAGATCTAATTGGGCTCTCGTACTTC. As protein: CASSLDLIGLSYF.

This clonotype was seen at least ten times. The chain has TRBV7-2 and TRBJ1-5; 11 positions match TRBD1. Looked up from germline, CDR1 is SGHTA and CDR2 is FQGNSA. With 2 bases clipped from V and 5 bases from J, the junction kept 14 bases outside the gene matches. This CDR3 is 19 amino acids long. CDR3 in amino acids: CASSLSSYPGQGEDQPQHF. The CDR3 nucleotides are TGTGCCAGCAGCTTATCCAGTTACCCGGGACAGGGGGAGGATCAGCCCCAGCATTTT.

A note on this clonotype: It may be a read error: a sequence one base away is much more abundant. For the CDR3, the DNA is TGTGCCAGCAACTTAGCCGGGGGGGCCACTGAAGCTTTCTTT. It translates to CASNLAGGATEAFF. The V call is TRBV7-6, the J call TRBJ1-1; possibly TRBD1 for D (6 bases). Per germline, CDR1 SGHVS and CDR2 FNYEAQ. The CDR3 sequence is 14 residues long.

This chain connects TRBV2 to TRBJ1-2; D is undetermined. The V gene lost 4 bases and the J gene lost 4 bases, with 10 bases spanning the gap. The CDR3 totals 13 residues. CDR1 and CDR2 (germline): SNHLY, FYNNEI. The CDR3: CASSGVRSYGYTF. In nucleotides, the CDR3 is TGTGCCAGCAGTGGAGTCCGAAGCTATGGCTACACCTTC.

The genes are TRBV12-3 or TRBV12-4 and TRBJ1-4; no reliable D call. The V and J ends lost 3 bases and 5 bases respectively, with 16 bases between them. This CDR3 has 16 residues. In nucleotides, the CDR3 is TGTGCCAGCAGTTTTATGGCGCAAGATGAAAATGAAAAACTGTTTTTT. It encodes CASSFMAQDENEKLFF.

The chain recombines TRBV27 with TRBJ2-1; D possibly corresponds to TRBD2 (5 bases). The CDR3 sequence is 15 residues long. The V end lost 4 bases, the J end lost 3 bases, and 13 bases lay between the germline ends. Germline CDR1 and CDR2: MNHEY and SMNVEV (reference sequence). The CDR3 sequence is CASSWKVAGYNEQFF. In DNA, the CDR3 is TGTGCCAGCAGTTGGAAAGTGGCGGGCTACAATGAGCAGTTCTTC.

This chain connects TRBV20-1 to TRBJ2-1; tentatively, D is TRBD2 (6 bases). This CDR3 comprises 14 residues. Germline loops: CDR1 DFQATT, CDR2 SNEGSKA (reference sequence). V was shortened by 1 base and J by 9 bases, with 16 bases between the two germline ends. For the CDR3, the DNA is TGCAGTGCTAGAGTCTTGGTGGGGGGAATTGAGCAGTTCTTC. Encoded protein: CSARVLVGGIEQFF.

This clonotype was counted a few times. The chain combines TRBV4-1 with TRBJ2-2; the D gene could be TRBD1 or TRBD2 (7 bases each). Germline CDR1 and CDR2: MGHRA and YSYEKL. Trimming took 10 bases from V and 1 from J, leaving 13 bases between them. CDR3 size: 14 residues. The CDR3, as DNA: TGCGCCACCGGGGGGACAGTGAACACCGGGGAGCTGTTTTTT. Its translation: CATGGTVNTGELFF.

Turning to this clonotype: It is likely a read error, because the conserved phenylalanine at the end of the CDR3 is missing. The chain is built from TRBV6-1 and TRBJ1-4, with 7 bases identical to TRBD1. Germline trimming cut 8 bases from V and 4 bases from J; bases unmatched to any gene: 7. Germline V CDR1 and CDR2: MNHNS, SASEGT. CDR3 length: 14 amino acids. The CDR3 nucleotides are TGTGCCAGCGGGGACGGGACAGATAATGAAAAACTGTTTTTA. This codes for CASGDGTDNEKLFL.

This clonotype was seen only a few times. V is TRBV10-3 and J is TRBJ2-6, with TRBD1 as a possible D gene (6 bases). Trimming pared 0 bases from V and 4 bases from J, leaving 19 bases between. Germline CDR1 reads ENHRY; CDR2 reads SYGVKD. This CDR3 has 19 amino acids. CDR3 DNA: TGTGCCATCAGTGAGTCGTGGACAGTGGCCCCCCCCGGGGCCAACGTCCTGACTTTC. This codes for CAISESWTVAPPGANVLTF.